This T cell receptor (beta chain) was identified in a study of human T cells and chemical hapten exposure. As originally analysed: Counts of TCRs in each sample centred on a median of 95,638 and extended from approximately 20,000 to 700,000. MiXCR, applied by TCRdb to the RACE reads, yields one record per CDR3 protein. The V and J calls, along with clone size, are taken from TCRdb and not from the paper's own processing. The sample shows under 300,000 distinct CDR3 sequences, approximately 8% of them seen only once. Study-wide findings and caveats: Patch test score showed a positive correlation with PT1 expanded TCR counts. Once DPC sensitization occurred, TCRs above 1 in 1000 frequency showed no change.

This sample's time point: pre-sensitization, week 0. Treatment described: therapeutic diphenylcyclopropenone sensitization with weekly scalp DPC. Researchers extracted total RNA from unfractionated whole blood. CDR3 size: 15 residues. This clonotype was recorded a few times. Its antigen is not identified. A junction end diverges from the germline sequence, so it may reflect a read error. The source material was whole blood, sampled in connection with sensitization to the hapten diphenylcyclopropenone (DPC). This TCR derives from a man between 18 and 35 years old with alopecia areata. Some clones in this sample may be carry-over from other donors' samples. The V and J genes are TRBV12-3 or TRBV12-4 and TRBJ2-5, with 9 positions matching TRBD2. The CDR3 nucleotides are TGTGCCAGGACGTGGGGACTAGCCCACCAGGAGACCCAGTACTTC. Translated, it gives CARTWGLAHQETQYF.